The rows below give T cell receptor beta chains drawn from one sample of a study of T cells in Graves' hyperthyroidism and ophthalmopathy. TCRdb used MiXCR to reprocess the multiplex PCR reads, holding one entry per CDR3 protein. The table lists just under 750,000 distinct CDR3 sequences, about 35% of them singletons. The sample comprised blood. The source of these receptors is a woman aged 40 to 50 with Graves' hyperthyroidism. The CDR3 runs from the conserved cysteine through the conserved F or W. The D gene is left open where the match is weak. Part of the rows lack a size; the others show once, few, many or a class for expanded clones.

CDR3 | DNA | J | D | V | size
CLHDLNSPLHF | TGCCTACACGACCTTAATTCACCCCTCCACTTT | TRBJ1-6 | - | TRBV11-2 | many
CAEVQGAATEAFF | TGTGCCGAAGTACAGGGGGCTGCCACTGAAGCTTTCTTT | TRBJ1-1 | TRBD1 | TRBV2 | -
CASRGGFSGANVLTF | TGTGCCAGTAGAGGTGGTTTCTCTGGGGCCAACGTCCTGACTTTC | TRBJ2-6 | - | TRBV19 | many
CASRDRALGNTIYF | TGTGCCAGTAGGGACAGGGCGTTGGGAAACACCATATATTTT | TRBJ1-3 | TRBD1 | TRBV19 | few
CASSLSSGSEAFF | TGCGCCAGCAGCCTCTCTTCGGGGTCTGAAGCTTTCTTT | TRBJ1-1 | - | TRBV5-1 | -
CASIYLRGNTEAFF | TGTGCCAGCATATACCTGAGGGGGAACACTGAAGCTTTCTTT | TRBJ1-1 | - | TRBV6-1 | -
CASRRLAGGLNEQFF | TGTGCCAGCAGACGACTAGCGGGGGGGCTGAATGAGCAGTTCTTC | TRBJ2-1 | TRBD2 | TRBV7-6 | once
CASSIYMTGPEAFF | TGTGCCAGTAGTATCTACATGACGGGTCCTGAAGCTTTCTTT | TRBJ1-1 | - | TRBV19 | -
CASSSPGQGATPLHF | TGTGCCAGCAGCTCACCAGGACAGGGGGCTACACCCCTCCACTTT | TRBJ1-6 | TRBD1 | TRBV7-9 | -
CASSRTGIIEAFF | TGTGCCAGCAGCAGGACAGGTATCATTGAAGCTTTCTTT | TRBJ1-1 | TRBD1 | TRBV7-9 | many
CASSHQGVIYGYTF | TGCGCCAGCAGCCATCAGGGGGTTATATATGGCTACACCTTC | TRBJ1-2 | TRBD1 | TRBV4-3 | few
CASSQYPTSGAYEQYF | TGTGCCAGCAGCCAATACCCCACTAGCGGGGCCTACGAGCAGTACTTC | TRBJ2-7 | TRBD2 | TRBV9 | -
CSARSSGTNTEAFF | TGCAGTGCTAGAAGCTCGGGAACGAACACTGAAGCTTTCTTT | TRBJ1-1 | - | TRBV20-1 | few
CASSRDRGHLEQYF | TGTGCCAGCAGCCGCGACAGGGGGCATCTCGAGCAGTACTTC | TRBJ2-7 | TRBD1 | TRBV5-4 | once
CASSYSGQQTSPLHF | TGTGCCAGCAGTTACTCGGGACAGCAGACTTCACCCCTCCACTTT | TRBJ1-6 | TRBD1 | TRBV6-5 | many
CASSPDRGSGANVLTF | TGTGCCAGCTCACCGGACAGGGGATCTGGGGCCAACGTCCTGACTTTC | TRBJ2-6 | TRBD1 | TRBV11-1 | -
CASSRNFNQPQHF | TGTGCCAGCAGTCGTAACTTCAATCAGCCCCAGCATTTT | TRBJ1-5 | - | TRBV6-5 | -
CSARAGNTQYF | TGCAGTGCCAGGGCAGGAAATACGCAGTATTTT | TRBJ2-3 | - | TRBV20-1 | few
CASSRTGHSNQPQHF | TGTGCCAGCAGCCGGACAGGGCATAGCAATCAGCCCCAGCATTTT | TRBJ1-5 | TRBD1 | TRBV11-1 | -
CASGSTADYYGYTF | TGTGCCAGCGGGTCTACGGCGGACTATTATGGCTACACCTTC | TRBJ1-2 | - | TRBV6-5 | few
CASSYDSGRGGEQFF | TGTGCCAGTAGTTATGATAGCGGGAGAGGCGGGGAGCAGTTCTTC | TRBJ2-1 | TRBD2 | TRBV19 | -
CSAREAGRTYNEQFF | TGCAGTGCTAGAGAGGCGGGGAGGACCTACAATGAGCAGTTCTTC | TRBJ2-1 | - | TRBV20-1 | few
CASSLRFDRPYSNQPQHF | TGTGCTAGCAGCTTAAGGTTTGACAGGCCCTATAGCAATCAGCCCCAGCATTTT | TRBJ1-5 | - | TRBV7-7 | -